The rows below give T cell receptor beta chains drawn from one sample of a study of human T cells and chemical hapten exposure. TCRdb re-called the RACE reads through MiXCR, storing one row per CDR3 protein. This table holds about 120,000 distinct CDR3 sequences, about 12% found once. The sample consisted of whole blood, taken in connection with sensitization to the hapten diphenylcyclopropenone (DPC). The receptors originated from a woman in her forties or fifties with alopecia areata. Some clones in this sample may be carry-over from other donors' samples. CDR3s include the opening cysteine and the closing phenylalanine or tryptophan. Each record gives: clone size, D gene, V gene, J gene, CDR3 DNA, CDR3 protein. A D gene is named only where the DNA matches it firmly. Size is stated for part of the rows, as once, few or many counts, or as a class when the clone is expanded.

-,-,TRBV7-2,TRBJ2-3,TGTGCCAGCAGCGCGCGGCTCCCACTCCTCACAGATACGCAGTATTTT,CASSARLPLLTDTQYF
-,-,TRBV4-3,TRBJ2-7,TGCGCCAGCAGCCAAGGATCCACTGGGTTCTACGAGCAGTACTTC,CASSQGSTGFYEQYF
-,-,TRBV7-9,TRBJ2-2,TGTGCCAGCAGCTCGGTGGCATCCACCGGGGAGCTGTTTTTT,CASSSVASTGELFF
few,-,TRBV11-2,TRBJ2-7,TGTGCCAGCAGCTTAGGCGCGGGACCCTACGAGCAGTACTTC,CASSLGAGPYEQYF
-,TRBD2,TRBV7-9,TRBJ2-3,TGTGCCAGCAGCTTATGGGGGAAGACTAGCGAACGAGATACGCAGTATTTT,CASSLWGKTSERDTQYF
few,-,TRBV18,TRBJ2-3,TGTGCCAGCTCACCCGGGGCTACATCAACCGACACAGATACGCAGTATTTT,CASSPGATSTDTDTQYF
few,-,TRBV7-2,TRBJ2-3,TGTGCCAGCAGCTTTGGGGGGGCCGTGGCAGATACGCAGTATTTT,CASSFGGAVADTQYF
few,-,TRBV5-1,TRBJ1-1,TGCGCCAGCAGCTCGGGACACCTTCTTTACACTGAAGCTTTCTTT,CASSSGHLLYTEAFF
-,TRBD1,TRBV7-9,TRBJ2-2,TGTGCCAGCAGCTTACAGGGGGCCGCAGCCGGGGAGCTGTTTTTT,CASSLQGAAAGELFF
many,-,TRBV7-9,TRBJ2-3,TGTGCCAGCAGCTTTTACCGGTCTAGCACAGATACGCAGTATTTT,CASSFYRSSTDTQYF
many,-,TRBV28,TRBJ2-1,TGTGCCAGCAGCCCAACACAAGGCTCCAGCAATGAGCAGTTCTTC,CASSPTQGSSNEQFF
many,-,TRBV5-4,TRBJ1-5,TGTGCCAGCAGCCTAGAGGGGTTAGGTCAGCCCCAGCATTTT,CASSLEGLGQPQHF
-,-,TRBV4-1,TRBJ1-5,TGCGCCAGCAGCCAAGCCCCCGGCTATAGCAATCAGCCCCAGCATTTT,CASSQAPGYSNQPQHF
-,TRBD2,TRBV29-1,TRBJ2-5,TGCAGCGTTTCAGCGGGGGCACAAGAGACCCAGTACTTC,CSVSAGAQETQYF
many,TRBD2,TRBV15,TRBJ2-3,TGTGCCACCAGCAGAGCGGTACTAGCGGGAGGCTACACAGATACGCAGTATTTT,CATSRAVLAGGYTDTQYF
few,TRBD1,TRBV20-1,TRBJ2-2,TGCAGTGCTTGGACAGGGCAGAACACCGGGGAGCTGTTTTTT,CSAWTGQNTGELFF
-,TRBD1,TRBV6-1,TRBJ1-4,TGTGCCAGCAGTGAAGCACACGGGACAGATAATGAAAAACTGTTTTTT,CASSEAHGTDNEKLFF
-,-,TRBV27,TRBJ2-6,TGTGCCAGCAGTTTGGCGGCTGGGGCCAACGTCCTGACTTTC,CASSLAAGANVLTF
-,TRBD1,TRBV20-1,TRBJ1-2,TGCAGTGCCCGGACAGGGTCCGACTATGGCTACACCTTC,CSARTGSDYGYTF
-,-,TRBV24-1,TRBJ1-2,TGTGCCACCAGTGCCGCGGACAGTCCCTATGGCTACACCTTC,CATSAADSPYGYTF
many,TRBD2,TRBV7-8,TRBJ2-2,TGTGCCAGCAGAGGGACTAGCGGGCTTTACACCGGGGAGCTGTTTTTT,CASRGTSGLYTGELFF
-,-,TRBV9,TRBJ1-6,TGTGCCAGCAGCGTAGTATCTAATTCACCCCTCCACTTT,CASSVVSNSPLHF